This entry lists 14 T cell receptor beta chains sequenced from one sample in a study of post-analysis software for immune sequencing data. Antigens of these TCRs are unknown. The study, taken as a whole, reports: Compared with controls, patients had more of about five TRBV segments, including TRBV5-6, TRBV5-1 and TRBV20-1.

cDNA libraries for TCR beta contained unique molecular identifiers. Via MiXCR, TCRdb re-called the PCR reads, giving one row per CDR3 protein. The sample has about 770,000 distinct CDR3 sequences, 35% to 55% seen once. The material sequenced was blood. The receptors come from a girl between 10 and 17 years old with multiple sclerosis.

The CDR3 is CASSYAYPTGTGSYEQYF. CDR3 coding DNA: TGTGCCAGCAGTTATGCATATCCAACCGGGACAGGGTCCTACGAGCAGTACTTC. This chain connects TRBV6-5 to TRBJ2-7, with 9 bases lining up with TRBD1. J gave up 1 base and V 3 bases, and 13 bases lay outside the gene matches. CDR1 is MNHEY, CDR2 SVGAGI, per germline. The CDR3 length is 18 residues.

The chain carries TRBV11-2 and TRBJ1-2; D is ambiguous. V was shortened by 3 bases and J by 4 bases, with 12 bases between the two germline ends. This CDR3 is 14 amino acids long. The V gene's germline CDR1 is SGHAT and CDR2 FQNNGV. In DNA, the CDR3 is TGTGCCAGCAGCTTTAAGGGAACCTCCTATGGCTACACCTTC. It encodes CASSFKGTSYGYTF.

The chain links TRBV3-1 to TRBJ2-4; tentative D call: TRBD2 (6 bases). This CDR3 region has 15 residues. V lost 1 base, J lost 8 bases, and 15 bases lay in between. The germline V gene encodes CDR1 LGHDT and CDR2 YNNKEL (reference sequence). In nucleotides, the CDR3 is TGTGCCAGCAGCCAAGGCGGGCGGGATAAAGACATTCAGTACTTC. The encoded protein is CASSQGGRDKDIQYF.

The sample holds a few counts of this clonotype. This chain joins TRBV29-1 and TRBJ2-4; 8 bases line up with TRBD1. Losses at the gene ends were 5 bases for V and 13 bases for J; bases not matched to a gene: 13. The germline V gene encodes CDR1 SQVTM and CDR2 ANQGSEA. The CDR3 has 13 residues. The CDR3 region is CSVKGQGASEQYF. In DNA, the CDR3 is TGCAGCGTTAAAGGCCAGGGGGCAAGTGAGCAGTACTTC.

The chain has TRBV10-3 and TRBJ2-5; 10 bases agree with TRBD1. The end of the DNA aligns better with TRBJ2-7, so the J call may be wrong. From germline, CDR1 is ENHRY and CDR2 SYGVKD. The CDR3 consists of 17 residues. Here the CDR3 DNA reads TGTGCCATCAGTGAGGGAATCGGGACAGGGGTTCGGTACGAGCAGTACTTC. Its protein product is CAISEGIGTGVRYEQYF.

The chain couples TRBV25-1 to TRBJ2-4; perhaps TRBD2 as D (7 bases). CDR1 and CDR2 from the germline V gene are MGHDK and SYGVNS. CDR3 length: 18 amino acids. V lost 3 bases to trimming and J lost 0 bases, with 18 bases between them. The CDR3 sequence is CASSDDEGGEVAKNIQYF. The CDR3 DNA sequence: TGTGCCAGCAGTGACGACGAGGGGGGGGAGGTAGCCAAAAACATTCAGTACTTC.

This clonotype was recorded a few times. The V gene is TRBV9, the J gene TRBJ2-7; D is unclear. The germline gives CDR1 SGDLS, CDR2 YYNGEE. V was trimmed by 2 bases and J by 0 bases, leaving 9 bases between them. This CDR3 has 14 residues. This CDR3 reads CASSVGRASYEQYF. CDR3 DNA: TGTGCCAGCAGCGTCGGACGGGCCTCCTACGAGCAGTACTTC.

The CDR3 here is CASRERQGQPYGYTF. CDR3 coding DNA: TGTGCCAGCAGGGAAAGACAGGGGCAACCCTATGGCTACACCTTC. This chain uses TRBV6-1 with TRBJ1-2; 8 bases are a match to TRBD1. The CDR3 totals 15 residues. CDR1 and CDR2 (germline): MNHNS, SASEGT. V shed 6 bases, J shed 4 bases, and the junction held 10 bases outside the gene matches.

V is TRBV2 and J is TRBJ2-5; D might be TRBD2 (5 bases). This CDR3 has 18 amino acids. Germline CDR1 and CDR2: SNHLY and FYNNEI. V lost 2 bases and J 0 bases, leaving 19 bases between the germline ends. CDR3 DNA sequence: TGTGCCAGCAGTGAATTCCGAAACGCGGGCGCCCACCAAGAGACCCAGTACTTC. Its protein is CASSEFRNAGAHQETQYF.

The genes are TRBV15 and TRBJ2-1; 10 bases align to TRBD2. In germline, CDR1 is LNHNV, CDR2 YYDKDF (reference sequence). Trimming at V came to 0 bases and at J to 2 bases, leaving 10 bases not matched to a gene. The CDR3 runs 19 residues. For the CDR3, the DNA is TGTGCCACCAGCAGAGATTCCGATTGGACTAGCGGACCCTACAATGAGCAGTTCTTC. Translation gives CATSRDSDWTSGPYNEQFF.

The chain has TRBV4-2 and TRBJ2-7; TRBD2 matches at 10 bases. V lost 0 bases to trimming and J lost 0 bases; unmatched junction nucleotides: 5. Germline assignment: CDR1 LGHNA and CDR2 YNFKEQ. This CDR3 region has 17 residues. This CDR3 reads CASSQDRLAGISYEQYF. The CDR3 bases are TGTGCCAGCAGCCAAGACAGACTAGCGGGTATCTCCTACGAGCAGTACTTC.

The table lists this clonotype with a few counts. The V call is TRBV19, the J call TRBJ2-4, with D maybe TRBD1 (5 bases). Near its end, the DNA agrees better with TRBJ2-7, so the J call may be wrong. CDR3 length: 13 amino acids. Germline lookup yields CDR1 LNHDA and CDR2 SQIVND (reference sequence). The CDR3 is CASSITRANEQYF. CDR3 sequence (DNA): TGTGCCAGTAGTATCACCAGGGCAAACGAGCAGTACTTC.

This clonotype has just a few counts. This chain uses TRBV7-2 with TRBJ2-7, with 11 bases matching TRBD2. The CDR3 runs 16 residues. The V and J ends lost 3 bases and 0 bases, in that order; junction bases with no gene match: 4. Germline V gene data show CDR1 as SGHTA and CDR2 as FQGNSA. The CDR3 spells CASSFGTSGGSYEQYF. The CDR3 DNA sequence: TGTGCCAGCAGCTTCGGGACTAGCGGAGGCTCCTACGAGCAGTACTTC. Together with reference TRBV7-2 and TRBJ2-7, the CDR3 gives the full variable domain: GAGVSQSPSNKVTEKGKDVELRCDPISGHTALYWYRQSLGQGLEFLIYFQGNSAPDKSGLPSDRFSAERTGGSVSTLTIQRTQQEDSAVYLCASSFGTSGGSYEQYFGPGTRLTVT.

This clonotype occurred a few times. The rearrangement uses TRBV12-3 or TRBV12-4 and TRBJ1-2; D is unclear. The CDR3 loop spans 15 amino acids. V lost 3 bases, J lost 1 base, and 12 bases lay in between. Written as DNA, the CDR3 is TGTGCCAGCAGTTTCTGGGCAGAACTTAACTATGGCTACACCTTC. It codes for CASSFWAELNYGYTF.